This T cell receptor (beta chain) was obtained from a study of blood T cell repertoires in COVID-19. Study-level background: The samples span acute and convalescent COVID-19 from the United States, Italy and Spain. T cells, B-cell-depleted T cells, or PBMCs provided the cDNA or gDNA that served as material.

Original analysis: Reference gene primer amplification gave estimated nucleated cell counts. Here immunoSEQ multiplex PCR was the method, and the copy in TCRdb shows in-frame clones only, minus some. The V and J calls and clone size were taken over from that table, and D and trimming were inferred from the DNA. Of some 130,000 clones in the sample, around 83% were seen once. CDR1 is LGHDT and CDR2 is YNNKEL in the germline V gene (reference sequence). The CDR3 spans 17 residues. V shed 1 base and J shed 1 base, with 16 bases lying between them. This chain connects TRBV3-1 (or the pseudogene TRBV3-2) to TRBJ1-1; D ambiguous. The clonotype was recovered from a man in his forties with active or convalescent COVID-19. The sequenced sample was peripheral blood. CDR3: CASSQAVSVEANTEAFF. The CDR3, as DNA: TGTGCCAGCAGCCAAGCTGTTTCGGTGGAGGCGAACACTGAAGCTTTCTTT.